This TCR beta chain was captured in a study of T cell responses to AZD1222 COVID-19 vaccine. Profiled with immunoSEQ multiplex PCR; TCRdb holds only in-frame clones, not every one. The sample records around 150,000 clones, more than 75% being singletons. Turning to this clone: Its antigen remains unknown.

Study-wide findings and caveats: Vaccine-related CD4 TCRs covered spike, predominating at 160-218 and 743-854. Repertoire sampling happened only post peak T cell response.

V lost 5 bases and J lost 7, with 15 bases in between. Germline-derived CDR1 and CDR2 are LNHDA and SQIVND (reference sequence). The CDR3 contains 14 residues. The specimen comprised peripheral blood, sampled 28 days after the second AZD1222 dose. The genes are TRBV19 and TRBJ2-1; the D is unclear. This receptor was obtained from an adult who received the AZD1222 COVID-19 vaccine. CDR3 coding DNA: TGTGCCAGTAGTTTTCGAGGCGTGGAGAATGAGCAGTTCTTC. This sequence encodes CASSFRGVENEQFF.